This T cell receptor beta chain was found in a study of blood T cells in healthy people across ages. The use of a sample-barcoded 5' primer and a J-beta primer mix characterized a second PCR of 7 to 11 cycles. TCRdb re-called the 5' RACE reads through MiXCR, storing one row per CDR3 protein. Altogether approximately 940,000 distinct CDR3 sequences are present, around 48% being singletons, with the ten largest covering around an eighth. In its sample, this clonotype was seen many times. CDR3 size: 13 residues. Germline-derived CDR1 and CDR2 are MNHEY and SMNVEV (reference sequence). Trimming took 2 bases from V and 4 from J, leaving 9 bases between them.

This clonotype originated in a man younger than 40 in good health. Input material: blood. V and J are TRBV27 and TRBJ2-7; D perhaps matches TRBD1 (5 bases). CDR3 in amino acids: CASSLSPGYEQYF. The CDR3 DNA is TGTGCCAGCAGTTTAAGTCCAGGGTACGAGCAGTACTTC.